These 18 T cell receptor beta chains were all obtained from the same sample, sequenced in a study of cytomegalovirus exposure and HLA in healthy donors. 13 Jbeta primers and 60 Vbeta primers were used for the PCR. Generated by immunoSEQ multiplex PCR, the TCRdb table keeps only in-frame clones and is missing some. Of about 140,000 clones in the sample, around two thirds were seen once. Input material: PBMCs. These receptors were taken from a woman between 40 and 55 years old in good health and CMV-seronegative.

The chain recombines TRBV7-6 with TRBJ2-2; 8 bases match TRBD1. The CDR3 consists of 16 residues. Germline CDR1 reads SGHVS; CDR2 reads FNYEAQ. V trimming: 5 bases; J trimming: 4 bases; junction bases outside the gene matches: 9. CDR3 DNA: TGTGCCAGCAGCCCGGCGACAGGGGTCTCCACCGGGGAGCTGTTTTTT. Translation: CASSPATGVSTGELFF.

The rearrangement uses TRBV30 and TRBJ2-2; tentatively, D is TRBD2 (5 bases). Germline V gene lookup returns CDR1 GTSNPN and CDR2 SVGIG (reference sequence). CDR3 length: 16 amino acids. V lost 0 bases and J lost 7, with 18 bases in between. The DNA for the CDR3 is TGTGCCTGGAGTGTATTGGGCAGGACTGGCCGCGGGGAGCTGTTTTTT. This encodes CAWSVLGRTGRGELFF. The variable domain in full, completed from reference TRBV30 and TRBJ2-2, reads SQTIHQWPATLVQPVGSPLSLECTVEGTSNPNLYWYRQAAGRGLQLLFYSVGIGQISSEVPQNLSASRPQDRQFILSSKKLLLSDSGFYLCAWSVLGRTGRGELFFGEGSRLTVL.

The CDR3 protein is CASSLETSGVYEQYF. The CDR3 bases are TGTGCCAGCAGCTTGGAGACTAGCGGCGTCTACGAGCAGTACTTC. The chain combines TRBV7-2 with TRBJ2-7; 9 bases match TRBD2. The ends lost 3 bases at V and 3 bases at J; junction bases unmatched: 6. The length of the CDR3 is 15 residues. The germline V gene has CDR1 SGHTA and CDR2 FQGNSA.

This clone was seen just once. The chain employs TRBV28 and TRBJ2-1; 8 nucleotides match TRBD2. The CDR3 totals 17 residues. CDR1 and CDR2 (germline): MDHEN, SYDVKM. V lost 6 bases and J lost 2; bases outside the gene matches: 12. The chain's CDR3 is CASSHRGGLWTYNEQFF. CDR3 coding DNA: TGTGCCAGCAGCCACCGGGGGGGCCTCTGGACCTACAATGAGCAGTTCTTC.

This chain links TRBV19 with TRBJ2-5; TRBD1 is a possible D gene (6 bases). V gave up 6 bases and J gave up 4 bases, with 12 bases separating them. The germline CDR1 and CDR2 sequences are LNHDA and SQIVND (reference sequence). The CDR3 runs 13 residues. The CDR3 sequence is CASSPGHSETQYF. The CDR3 DNA reads as TGTGCCAGTAGCCCGGGACATTCAGAGACCCAGTACTTC.

The rearrangement joins TRBV30 to TRBJ2-3, with 13 bases fitting TRBD2. This CDR3 is built from 16 residues. Germline CDR1 is GTSNPN and CDR2 is SVGIG (reference sequence). Trimming at V came to 2 bases and at J to 7 bases, leaving 9 bases not matched to a gene. Written as DNA, the CDR3 is TGTGCCTGGAGTCCCCAACTAGCGGGGGGGCCATATACGCAGTATTTT. It codes for CAWSPQLAGGPYTQYF.

The rearrangement uses TRBV4-1 and TRBJ1-4; 10 bases map to TRBD1. The V gene end was trimmed by 4 bases and the J gene end by 8 bases; junction bases not matched to a gene: 4. Germline assignment: CDR1 MGHRA and CDR2 YSYEKL. This CDR3 has 14 amino acids. The DNA for the CDR3 is TGCGCCAGCAGCCCGGGACAGGGGTTCGAAAAACTGTTTTTT. It is translated as CASSPGQGFEKLFF.

J is TRBJ1-2 and V is TRBV6-6; perhaps TRBD1 as D (5 bases). The CDR3 has 13 amino acids. V was shortened by 5 bases and J by 8 bases, with 15 bases between the two germline ends. Germline CDR1 and CDR2: MNHNY and SVGAGI (reference sequence). CDR3 DNA: TGTGCCAGCAGTCCAGGGTTTCCCTACGGCTACACCTTC. This sequence encodes CASSPGFPYGYTF.

The chain is built from TRBV30 and TRBJ1-1; 8 positions agree with TRBD1. Germline assignment: CDR1 GTSNPN and CDR2 SVGIG (reference sequence). The trim removed 2 bases at V and 0 bases at J, leaving 8 bases unmatched. There are 16 residues in the CDR3. This chain's CDR3 is CAWSSGTGLMNTEAFF. CDR3 in DNA: TGTGCCTGGAGTTCCGGGACAGGCCTCATGAACACTGAAGCTTTCTTT.

The chain employs TRBV18 and TRBJ1-5; the D is unclear. The CDR3 contains 13 residues. V lost 6 bases to trimming and J lost 7 bases, with 13 bases between them. CDR1 and CDR2 (germline): KGHSH, LQKENI. The CDR3 sequence is CASSGAETQPQHF. The CDR3 nucleotides read TGTGCCAGCTCGGGCGCTGAGACCCAGCCCCAGCATTTT.

The chain employs TRBV7-8 and TRBJ2-5, with 7 bases identical to TRBD2. CDR1 SGHVS and CDR2 FQNEAQ come from the germline V gene. This CDR3 comprises 15 residues. V was pared by 6 bases and J by 5 bases, with 12 bases of the junction left unmatched. CDR3 in amino acids: CASSSRTTSRETQYF. The CDR3 nucleotides read TGTGCCAGCAGTTCCAGAACGACTAGCAGGGAGACCCAGTACTTC.

The chain joins TRBV5-1 to TRBJ2-5; 8 bases line up with TRBD2. The CDR3 runs 15 residues. J gave up 4 bases and V 1 base, and 6 bases lay outside the gene matches. Germline-derived CDR1 and CDR2 are SGHRS and YFSETQ. The CDR3 spells CASSLTSGLRETQYF. CDR3 nucleotides: TGCGCCAGCAGCTTGACTAGCGGCCTTCGAGAGACCCAGTACTTC.

V and J are TRBV27 and TRBJ2-7; D is possibly TRBD2 (7 bases). Germline V gene sequence: CDR1 MNHEY, CDR2 SMNVEV (reference sequence). Trimming shortened V by 0 bases and J by 1 base, and 13 bases separated the two germline ends. The CDR3 is made up of 16 amino acids. The CDR3 loop reads CASSLSGGGRSYEQYF. In DNA form, the CDR3 reads TGTGCCAGCAGTTTATCGGGGGGGGGCCGGTCCTACGAGCAGTACTTC.

This chain connects TRBV7-2 to TRBJ2-1; no reliable D call. The V and J ends lost 1 base and 5 bases respectively, with 15 bases between them. The CDR3 totals 16 residues. Germline V lookup: CDR1 SGHTA, CDR2 FQGNSA. The CDR3 sequence: CASSLDVRVSDNEQFF. DNA for the CDR3: TGTGCCAGCAGCTTAGATGTTCGAGTATCCGACAATGAGCAGTTCTTC.

This chain connects TRBV27 to TRBJ2-1; 9 bases agree with TRBD1. Trimming cost V 7 bases and J 6 bases; bases outside gene matches: 7. This CDR3 is 14 amino acids long. Germline V gene lookup returns CDR1 MNHEY and CDR2 SMNVEV (reference sequence). CDR3 amino acids: CASTGQGGSNEQFF. The CDR3 coding sequence is TGTGCCAGCACGGGACAGGGAGGTTCCAATGAGCAGTTCTTC.

This clone was detected only a few times. The chain has TRBV25-1 and TRBJ2-5; TRBD1 matches at 9 bases. Trimming removed 1 base from V and 12 bases from J; junction bases left unmatched: 0. The germline gives CDR1 MGHDK, CDR2 SYGVNS. The CDR3 has 11 residues. As DNA, the CDR3 is TGTGCCAGCAGTGAATGGGACAGGGAGTACTTC. Translation gives CASSEWDREYF.

This clone was counted between two and nine times. The V gene is TRBV6-5, the J gene TRBJ2-2, with a tentative D call TRBD2 (5 bases). Trimming removed 7 bases from V and 4 bases from J, with 13 bases in between. This CDR3 has 14 residues. Germline V CDR1 and CDR2: MNHEY, SVGAGI. CDR3 nucleotides: TGTGCCAGCACGAATCAGGAGGCCACCGGGGAGCTGTTTTTT. Translating gives CASTNQEATGELFF.

This clone showed up just once. This sequence joins TRBV30 and TRBJ1-1; TRBD1 agrees at 9 bases. The V segment lost 2 bases and the J segment 5 bases; nucleotides outside the gene matches: 3. The germline gives CDR1 GTSNPN, CDR2 SVGIG (reference sequence). The CDR3 is made up of 13 amino acids. CDR3 in DNA: TGTGCCTGGAGTACAGGACAGGGGACTGAAGCTTTCTTT. Protein: CAWSTGQGTEAFF.